The sequence of this T cell receptor beta chain was determined in a study of T-cell memory formation after mild COVID-19. The sample holds one count of this clonotype. The target antigen is unknown. TCRdb called the 5' RACE reads again in MiXCR, with one record for every CDR3 protein. Seen here are fewer than 400,000 distinct CDR3 sequences, about 17% observed once, and the top ten hold about 22%. CDR1 and CDR2 (germline): SGHTA, FQGNSA. V gave up 2 bases and J gave up 0 bases, with 10 bases separating them. This CDR3 spans 15 amino acids. Study-wide points: While clones contracting from day 15 to 85 were balanced between CD4 and CD8, later expanders leaned CD4+. SARS-CoV-2 specificity was not confirmed for second-wave clones peaking on day 37.

This TCR was sampled from a man aged 18 to 29 who had mild COVID-19 (a few samples of this study predate the infection). Cell type and time point are not known. Input material: PBMCs or a T cell subset sorted from them (not recorded which). The chain recombines TRBV7-2 with TRBJ1-1, with D unclear. This CDR3 reads CASSLNFLLNTEAFF. The CDR3 DNA follows: TGTGCCAGCAGCTTAAACTTTCTCTTGAACACTGAAGCTTTCTTT.